What follows are 14 T cell receptor beta chains derived from one specimen sequenced in a study of T cell changes during pregnancy in multiple sclerosis. Sequencing was performed with immunoSEQ multiplex PCR; in TCRdb, only in-frame clones are kept and a portion is missing. Of 80,000 or so clones detected, around 92% appear once; the ten largest clones hold 2.6%. Sequencing used peripheral blood, obtained before pregnancy. Receptors were obtained from a female donor with multiple sclerosis, enrolled in a pregnancy study.

V usage is TRBV9 and J usage is TRBJ1-2, with 8 bases aligning to TRBD1. This CDR3 is built from 15 residues. The germline gives CDR1 SGDLS, CDR2 YYNGEE. V lost 3 bases, J lost 5 bases, and 9 bases stayed unmatched. CDR3 protein: CASSAQGAGPYGYTF. The CDR3 DNA reads as TGTGCCAGCAGCGCTCAGGGGGCCGGACCGTATGGCTACACCTTC. The full variable domain, completed using reference TRBV9 and TRBJ1-2, is DSGVTQTPKHLITATGQRVTLRCSPRSGDLSVYWYQQSLDQGLQFLIQYYNGEERAKGNILERFSAQQFPDLHSELNLSSLELGDSALYFCASSAQGAGPYGYTFGSGTRLTVV.

The CDR3 nucleotides are TGCAGCGTTACCCTTTGGGACAGCTCCTACGAGCAGTACTTC. It encodes CSVTLWDSSYEQYF. The V gene is TRBV29-1, the J gene TRBJ2-5, with 7 bases lining up with TRBD1. Near its end, the DNA agrees better with TRBJ2-7, so the J call may be wrong. This CDR3 is built from 14 residues. Per germline, CDR1 SQVTM and CDR2 ANQGSEA.

The chain is built from TRBV5-1 and TRBJ2-1; 14 bases are a match to TRBD2. Per germline, CDR1 SGHRS and CDR2 YFSETQ. V shed 4 bases and J 4 bases; nucleotides not matched to a gene: 7. The length of the CDR3 is 17 residues. The DNA of the CDR3 is TGCGCCAGCAGCCTCGGGACTAGCGGGAGTGGTTACAATGAGCAGTTCTTC. This sequence encodes CASSLGTSGSGYNEQFF.

The chain employs TRBV7-6 and TRBJ2-5, with TRBD2 matching over 9 bases. V lost 5 bases to trimming and J lost 5 bases; unmatched junction nucleotides: 6. The CDR3 runs to 14 residues. The germline V gene encodes CDR1 SGHVS and CDR2 FNYEAQ. The CDR3 region is CASSLSSGKETQYF. CDR3 bases: TGTGCCAGCAGCCTCTCTAGCGGGAAGGAGACCCAGTACTTC.

This chain links TRBV25-1 with TRBJ2-3; TRBD1 matches 9 bases. Germline CDR1 reads MGHDK; CDR2 reads SYGVNS. The ends lost 4 bases at V and 10 bases at J; junction bases unmatched: 9. This CDR3 is 14 amino acids long. The CDR3 DNA is TGTGCCAGCAGTGTAACAGGGGGCCTGCGACCGCAGTATTTT. Residues: CASSVTGGLRPQYF.

The rearrangement links TRBV28 to TRBJ2-1; D is uncertain. V lost 6 bases to trimming and J lost 2 bases, with 5 bases between them. Looked up from germline, CDR1 is MDHEN and CDR2 is SYDVKM. The CDR3 spans 12 residues. CDR3 residues: CASSLAYNEQFF. CDR3 bases: TGTGCCAGCAGCCTTGCCTACAATGAGCAGTTCTTC.

V gene TRBV7-8 combines with J gene TRBJ2-7; D unresolved. The CDR3 length is 13 residues. In germline, CDR1 is SGHVS, CDR2 FQNEAQ. V was pared by 0 bases and J by 4 bases, with 7 bases between. Here the CDR3 DNA reads TGTGCCAGCAGCTTAGCGTTAGCATACGAGCAGTACTTC. It is translated as CASSLALAYEQYF.

The chain has TRBV5-1 and TRBJ1-1; 7 bases line up with TRBD1. The J segment lost 5 bases and the V segment lost 4 bases, leaving 11 bases of the junction unmatched. The CDR3 spans 15 residues. Germline V gene sequence: CDR1 SGHRS, CDR2 YFSETQ. The CDR3 loop reads CASSGGGLSGTEAFF. CDR3 DNA sequence: TGCGCCAGCAGCGGAGGGGGCTTGAGCGGGACTGAAGCTTTCTTT.

The chain employs TRBV5-1 and TRBJ2-3; a weak D match, TRBD1 (6 bases). The CDR3 consists of 14 residues. Trimming removed 7 bases from V and 1 base from J, with 13 bases in between. CDR1 SGHRS and CDR2 YFSETQ come from the germline V gene. CDR3 loop: CASGVGGGTDTQYF. The DNA of the CDR3 is TGCGCCAGCGGAGTAGGGGGAGGCACAGATACGCAGTATTTT.

The chain uses TRBV27 and TRBJ2-1; the match to TRBD2 covers 16 bases. This CDR3 spans 14 amino acids. J was trimmed by 10 bases and V by 4 bases; bases with no gene match: 1. Looked up from germline, CDR1 is MNHEY and CDR2 is SMNVEV (reference sequence). The CDR3: CASSSGLAGGEQFF. The CDR3 nucleotides read TGTGCCAGCAGTTCGGGACTAGCGGGAGGGGAGCAGTTCTTC.

The chain joins TRBV29-1 to TRBJ2-5; TRBD2 might be the D (5 bases). The CDR3 runs to 14 residues. From germline, CDR1 is SQVTM and CDR2 ANQGSEA. The V and J ends lost 4 bases and 7 bases respectively, with 19 bases between them. CDR3 residues: CSVAQLESRGTQYF. CDR3 nucleotide sequence: TGCAGCGTTGCCCAACTAGAGTCACGGGGGACCCAGTACTTC.

This chain joins TRBV5-1 and TRBJ2-2, with 7 bases that match TRBD1. Germline V gene sequence: CDR1 SGHRS, CDR2 YFSETQ. J lost 6 bases, V lost 4 bases, and 9 bases had no gene match. The CDR3 has 15 amino acids. The CDR3 bases are TGCGCCAGCAGCAAAGGACAGGTTATAGCCGGGGAGCTGTTTTTT. Amino acid sequence: CASSKGQVIAGELFF.

This clone appeared a single time. The V call is TRBV28, the J call TRBJ1-1; 8 nucleotides align to TRBD1. The CDR3 contains 15 residues. CDR1 is MDHEN and CDR2 is SYDVKM in the germline V gene. V lost 4 bases to trimming and J lost 1 base; unmatched junction nucleotides: 5. As DNA, the CDR3 is TGTGCCAGCAGTTCTCGGGACAGGCCGAACACTGAAGCTTTCTTT. Encoded protein: CASSSRDRPNTEAFF.

The genes are TRBV9 and TRBJ1-2, with 8 positions matching TRBD1. Germline V CDR1 and CDR2: SGDLS, YYNGEE. The CDR3 totals 14 residues. V shed 0 bases and J 6 bases; nucleotides not matched to a gene: 4. The CDR3 loop is CASSVGVTGDGYTF. In DNA form, the CDR3 reads TGTGCCAGCAGCGTAGGGGTGACAGGGGATGGCTACACCTTC.